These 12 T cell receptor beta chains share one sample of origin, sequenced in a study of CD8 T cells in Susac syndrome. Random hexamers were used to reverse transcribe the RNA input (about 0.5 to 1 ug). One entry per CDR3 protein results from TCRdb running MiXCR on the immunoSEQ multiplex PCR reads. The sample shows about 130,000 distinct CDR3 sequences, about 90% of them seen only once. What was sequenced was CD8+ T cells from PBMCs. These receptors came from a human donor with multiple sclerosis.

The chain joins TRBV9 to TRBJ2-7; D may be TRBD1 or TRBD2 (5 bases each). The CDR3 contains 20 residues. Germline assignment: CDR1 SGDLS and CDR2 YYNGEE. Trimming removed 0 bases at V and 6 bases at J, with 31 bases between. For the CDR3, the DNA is TGTGCCAGCAGCGTAGAATCTAGTGGGAGCGGAGAGAGGGGTCTGGGCGAGCAGTACTTC. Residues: CASSVESSGSGERGLGEQYF.

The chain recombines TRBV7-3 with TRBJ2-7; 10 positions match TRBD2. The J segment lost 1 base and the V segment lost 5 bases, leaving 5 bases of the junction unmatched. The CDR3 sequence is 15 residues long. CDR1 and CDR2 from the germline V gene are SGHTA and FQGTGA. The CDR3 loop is CASSLLAGGSYEQYF. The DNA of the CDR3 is TGTGCCAGCAGCCTCTTAGCGGGAGGTTCCTACGAGCAGTACTTC.

The chain's CDR3 is CASSLSGLSREQYF. For the CDR3, the DNA is TGTGCCAGCAGTTTATCGGGACTCTCTCGCGAGCAGTACTTC. The J gene is TRBJ2-7, the V gene TRBV27, with D perhaps TRBD2 (6 bases). V was cut by 0 bases and J by 6 bases, with 12 bases left in between. The V gene's germline CDR1 is MNHEY and CDR2 SMNVEV (reference sequence). The CDR3 length is 14 residues.

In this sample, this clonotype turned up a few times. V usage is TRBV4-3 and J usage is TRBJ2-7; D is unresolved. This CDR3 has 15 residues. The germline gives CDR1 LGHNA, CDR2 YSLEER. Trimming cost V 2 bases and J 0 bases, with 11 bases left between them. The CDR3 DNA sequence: TGCGCCAGCAGCCAATCACACCCTTTCTCCTACGAGCAGTACTTC. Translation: CASSQSHPFSYEQYF.

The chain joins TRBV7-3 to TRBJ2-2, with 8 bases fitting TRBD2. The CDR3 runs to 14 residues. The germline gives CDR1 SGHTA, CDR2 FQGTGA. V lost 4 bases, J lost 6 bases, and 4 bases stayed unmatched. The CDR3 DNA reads TGTGCCAGCAGCTGGGGACTAGTTGCCGGGGAGCTGTTTTTT. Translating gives CASSWGLVAGELFF.

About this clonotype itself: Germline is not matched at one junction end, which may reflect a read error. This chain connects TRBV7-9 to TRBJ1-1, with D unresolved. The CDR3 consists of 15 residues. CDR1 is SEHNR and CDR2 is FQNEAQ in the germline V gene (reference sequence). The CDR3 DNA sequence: TGTGCCAGCAGCTTAGGTGCAGCCCCCCACACTGAAGTTTTCTTT. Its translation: CASSLGAAPHTEVFF.

The CDR3: CASSSTGVMNTEAFF. CDR3 bases: TGTGCCAGCAGCTCGACAGGGGTCATGAACACTGAAGCTTTCTTT. This chain uses TRBV7-9 with TRBJ1-1; 8 positions match TRBD1. Looked up from germline, CDR1 is SEHNR and CDR2 is FQNEAQ (reference sequence). After removal of 4 bases from V and 0 bases from J, the junction contained 4 bases not matched to a gene. The CDR3 contains 15 residues.

The CDR3 DNA follows: TGTGCCAGCCAACCCCCCAGGGGTACTAGCGGCTTGAACACCGGGGAGCTGTTTTTT. Protein: CASQPPRGTSGLNTGELFF. The V call is TRBV19, the J call TRBJ2-2; TRBD2 matches 8 bases. There are 19 residues in the CDR3. Trimming at V came to 9 bases and at J to 1 base, leaving 19 bases not matched to a gene. CDR1 is LNHDA, CDR2 SQIVND, per germline (reference sequence).

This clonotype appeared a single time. The CDR3 sequence: CASSSTGESQPQHF. CDR3 coding DNA: TGTGCCAGCAGCTCGACAGGGGAAAGTCAGCCCCAGCATTTT. This chain joins TRBV7-9 and TRBJ1-5, with 8 nucleotides matching TRBD1. The V gene's germline CDR1 is SEHNR and CDR2 FQNEAQ (reference sequence). Germline trimming cut 4 bases from V and 6 bases from J; bases unmatched to any gene: 5. This CDR3 is built from 14 residues.

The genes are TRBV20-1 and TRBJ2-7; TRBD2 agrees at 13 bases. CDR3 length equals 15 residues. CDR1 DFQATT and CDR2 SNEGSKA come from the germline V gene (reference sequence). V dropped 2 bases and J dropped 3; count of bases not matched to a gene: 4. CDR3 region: CSARPGLAGSYEQYF. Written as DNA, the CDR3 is TGCAGTGCTAGACCGGGACTAGCGGGAAGCTACGAGCAGTACTTC.

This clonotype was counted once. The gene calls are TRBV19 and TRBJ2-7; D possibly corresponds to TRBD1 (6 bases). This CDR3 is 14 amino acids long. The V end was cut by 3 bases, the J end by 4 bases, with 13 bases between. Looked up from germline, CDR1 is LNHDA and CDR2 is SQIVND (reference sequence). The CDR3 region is CASSIWDKAYEQYF. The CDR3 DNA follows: TGTGCCAGTAGTATTTGGGACAAGGCATACGAGCAGTACTTC. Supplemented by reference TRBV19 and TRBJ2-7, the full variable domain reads DGGITQSPKYLFRKEGQNVTLSCEQNLNHDAMYWYRQDPGQGLRLIYYSQIVNDFQKGDIAEGYSVSREKKESFPLTVTSAQKNPTAFYLCASSIWDKAYEQYFGPGTRLTVT.

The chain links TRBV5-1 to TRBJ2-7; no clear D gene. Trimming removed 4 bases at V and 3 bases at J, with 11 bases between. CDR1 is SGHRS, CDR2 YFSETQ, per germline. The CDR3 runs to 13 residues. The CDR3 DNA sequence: TGCGCCAGCAGCATCGGTAGCTACTACGAGCAGTACTTC. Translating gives CASSIGSYYEQYF. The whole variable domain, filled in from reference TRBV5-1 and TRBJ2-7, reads KAGVTQTPRYLIKTRGQQVTLSCSPISGHRSVSWYQQTPGQGLQFLFEYFSETQRNKGNFPGRFSGRQFSNSRSEMNVSTLELGDSALYLCASSIGSYYEQYFGPGTRLTVT.